These 27 T cell receptor beta chains came from one sample sequenced in a study of blood T cell repertoires in COVID-19. TCRdb's copy holds only in-frame clones and misses some; the assay was immunoSEQ multiplex PCR. The sample has around 110,000 clones, roughly 84% seen once. The sequenced sample consisted of peripheral blood. The origin of the receptors is a human donor in a cohort sampled during active COVID-19.

The chain has TRBV6-5 and TRBJ1-1, with 8 bases lining up with TRBD1. This CDR3 comprises 14 residues. The ends lost 6 bases at V and 9 bases at J; junction bases unmatched: 12. Germline assignment: CDR1 MNHEY and CDR2 SVGAGI. In nucleotides, the CDR3 is TGTGCCAGCAGGGGGGGACAGGCAGTACCCAAAGCTTTCTTT. Protein sequence: CASRGGQAVPKAFF.

The rearrangement joins TRBV12-3 or TRBV12-4 to TRBJ1-1; D remains unclear. The CDR3 has 13 residues. Trimming pared 6 bases from V and 4 bases from J, leaving 12 bases between. The CDR3 nucleotides read TGTGCCAGCAGGGGCCTTGCCCCCACTGAAGCTTTCTTT. This gives the protein CASRGLAPTEAFF.

This clone was counted a single time. The chain joins TRBV24-1 to TRBJ2-2, with D possibly being TRBD2 (5 bases). The CDR3 contains 14 residues. Germline CDR1 reads KGHDR; CDR2 reads SFDVKD. Trimming stripped 8 bases from V and 4 bases from J, with 13 bases between. CDR3: CATNPYLATGELFF. DNA for the CDR3: TGTGCCACCAACCCCTACCTAGCCACCGGGGAGCTGTTTTTT.

V and J are TRBV7-3 and TRBJ1-3; 8 bases are shared with TRBD1. V was clipped by 3 bases and J by 3 bases; unmatched bases: 7. The germline V gene encodes CDR1 SGHTA and CDR2 FQGTGA. The CDR3 spans 16 residues. CDR3 sequence reads: CASSLRQGYFGNTIYF. The CDR3 DNA reads as TGTGCCAGCAGCTTGAGACAGGGGTATTTTGGAAACACCATATATTTT.

The V gene is TRBV28, the J gene TRBJ1-4; TRBD1 aligns across 8 bases. Germline V gene sequence: CDR1 MDHEN, CDR2 SYDVKM. This CDR3 has 17 residues. V was pared by 1 base and J by 5 bases, with 9 bases of the junction left unmatched. The CDR3 protein is CASSLYHLTGENEKLFF. In DNA, the CDR3 is TGTGCCAGCAGTTTATACCACTTGACAGGGGAGAATGAAAAACTGTTTTTT.

This clone came up once. The genes are TRBV4-3 and TRBJ1-2; TRBD1 aligns across 9 bases. J was trimmed by 8 bases and V by 3 bases; bases with no gene match: 7. The CDR3 is 14 residues long. Germline V gene lookup returns CDR1 LGHNA and CDR2 YSLEER. The CDR3 is CASSHAGTGRGYTF. In DNA form, the CDR3 reads TGCGCCAGCAGCCATGCCGGGACAGGGCGCGGCTACACCTTC.

This chain uses TRBV5-4 with TRBJ2-3; TRBD2 is a possible D gene (6 bases). Looked up from germline, CDR1 is SGHNT and CDR2 is YYREEE (reference sequence). The ends were cut back, 0 bases at V and 0 bases at J, with 8 bases in the middle. The CDR3 has 15 residues. The DNA of the CDR3 is TGTGCCAGCAGCTTGGAGGGGACTAGCACAGATACGCAGTATTTT. This gives the protein CASSLEGTSTDTQYF.

V and J are TRBV7-2 and TRBJ2-1; 11 bases agree with TRBD2. CDR1 is SGHTA and CDR2 is FQGNSA in the germline V gene. V trimming: 3 bases; J trimming: 9 bases; junction bases outside the gene matches: 10. The CDR3 sequence is 16 residues long. The CDR3 spells CASSFGLAGGFGEQFF. CDR3 in DNA: TGTGCCAGCAGCTTTGGGCTAGCGGGAGGATTCGGTGAGCAGTTCTTC.

This sequence joins TRBV10-3 and TRBJ2-1, with TRBD2 identical over 9 bases. CDR1 is ENHRY and CDR2 is SYGVKD in the germline V gene. The CDR3 contains 14 residues. Germline trimming cut 4 bases from V and 5 bases from J; bases unmatched to any gene: 3. CDR3 region: CAISVLAGDNEQFF. The CDR3 DNA is TGTGCCATCAGTGTTTTAGCGGGAGACAATGAGCAGTTCTTC.

The V gene is TRBV19, the J gene TRBJ1-5, with TRBD1 identical over 9 bases. Per the germline V gene, CDR1 is LNHDA and CDR2 is SQIVND (reference sequence). The CDR3 consists of 18 residues. V dropped 5 bases and J dropped 9; count of bases not matched to a gene: 20. CDR3 sequence: CASSEQGAEIGGPWPQHF. CDR3 bases: TGTGCCAGTAGTGAACAGGGGGCCGAAATCGGGGGCCCCTGGCCCCAGCATTTT.

The V gene is TRBV28, the J gene TRBJ2-3; D gene unclear. The CDR3 covers 14 residues. Germline values: CDR1 MDHEN, CDR2 SYDVKM. V gave up 6 bases and J gave up 2 bases, with 12 bases separating them. CDR3 region: CASSPTVDTDTQYF. CDR3 bases: TGTGCCAGCAGCCCCACAGTGGACACAGATACGCAGTATTTT.

The chain links TRBV10-3 to TRBJ2-1, with D perhaps TRBD1 (6 bases). The CDR3 runs to 12 residues. Germline CDR1 ENHRY, CDR2 SYGVKD. The V end lost 4 bases, the J end lost 9 bases, and 10 bases lay between the germline ends. Here the CDR3 DNA reads TGTGCCATCAGTGCTACAGGGTTTGAGCAGTTCTTC. Translation gives CAISATGFEQFF.

The chain combines TRBV5-1 with TRBJ1-3; D unclear. Germline assignment: CDR1 SGHRS and CDR2 YFSETQ. The CDR3 has 14 residues. V was clipped by 0 bases and J by 4 bases, with 8 bases between them. CDR3 loop: CASSLDSSGNTIYF. The CDR3 DNA reads TGCGCCAGCAGCTTGGACAGTTCCGGAAACACCATATATTTT.

The chain recombines TRBV3-1 (or the pseudogene TRBV3-2) with TRBJ2-7, with D hard to call. The germline V and J ends were trimmed by 1 base and 3 bases, with 7 bases remaining between them. The CDR3 is made up of 13 amino acids. CDR1 and CDR2 from the germline V gene are LGHDT and YNNKEL (reference sequence). CDR3: CASSQVQYYEQYF. The CDR3 region has the DNA TGTGCCAGCAGCCAAGTCCAGTACTACGAGCAGTACTTC.

The chain carries TRBV12-3 or TRBV12-4 and TRBJ2-7, with 7 positions matching TRBD2. Trimming removed 5 bases from V and 2 bases from J; junction bases left unmatched: 3. The CDR3 is 13 residues long. CDR3 in DNA: TGTGCCAGCAGTCCGGGAGGAACCTACGAGCAGTACTTC. This gives the protein CASSPGGTYEQYF.

This sequence joins TRBV30 and TRBJ2-1; 10 bases are a match to TRBD2. CDR1 is GTSNPN and CDR2 is SVGIG in the germline V gene (reference sequence). The CDR3 spans 15 residues. V dropped 0 bases and J dropped 7; count of bases not matched to a gene: 6. The CDR3 DNA reads as TGTGCCTGGAGTGTACGGGGACTAGCGCAGAATGAGCAGTTCTTC. Protein: CAWSVRGLAQNEQFF.

The CDR3 DNA follows: TGCGCCAGCAGCTTGGTTCCAGGGTTGAACACTGAAGCTTTCTTT. It encodes CASSLVPGLNTEAFF. The chain employs TRBV5-1 and TRBJ1-1, with a possible D match to TRBD1 (5 bases). Germline V lookup: CDR1 SGHRS, CDR2 YFSETQ. Trimming took off 0 bases at V and 0 bases at J, with 9 bases between the two ends. The CDR3 runs 15 residues.

V is TRBV28 and J is TRBJ2-4; tentatively, D is TRBD2 (5 bases). Per the germline V gene, CDR1 is MDHEN and CDR2 is SYDVKM. This CDR3 has 11 residues. The ends were cut back, 4 bases at V and 9 bases at J, with 7 bases in the middle. In nucleotides, the CDR3 is TGTGCCAGCAGTTCCCGGGGCATTCAGTACTTC. Amino acid sequence: CASSSRGIQYF.

The rearrangement uses TRBV7-9 and TRBJ2-2, with D perhaps TRBD2 (5 bases). The CDR3 contains 16 residues. The ends were cut back, 5 bases at V and 3 bases at J, with 16 bases in the middle. Germline lookup yields CDR1 SEHNR and CDR2 FQNEAQ (reference sequence). DNA of the CDR3: TGTGCCAGCAGCCCTCCTGATAGCGCGGACACCGGGGAGCTGTTTTTT. Protein sequence: CASSPPDSADTGELFF.

This sequence joins TRBV5-4 and TRBJ2-7; 14 nucleotides match TRBD2. Germline values: CDR1 SGHNT, CDR2 YYREEE (reference sequence). The CDR3 runs to 16 residues. Trimming cost V 3 bases and J 6 bases; bases outside gene matches: 8. The CDR3 loop reads CASSSPGLAGVGEQYV. CDR3 nucleotides: TGTGCCAGCAGCTCACCGGGACTAGCGGGAGTGGGCGAGCAGTACGTC.

The V gene is TRBV5-5, the J gene TRBJ1-1, with TRBD1 identical over 9 bases. This CDR3 spans 16 amino acids. Looked up from germline, CDR1 is SGHKS and CDR2 is YYEKEE (reference sequence). Trimming took 4 bases from V and 1 from J; bases not matched to a gene: 8. The CDR3 reads CASSLGTGLPNTEAFF. The CDR3 DNA reads as TGTGCCAGCAGCCTCGGGACAGGGCTCCCGAACACTGAAGCTTTCTTT. Variable domain in full (rest from reference TRBV5-5 and TRBJ1-1): DAGVTQSPTHLIKTRGQQVTLRCSPISGHKSVSWYQQVLGQGPQFIFQYYEKEERGRGNFPDRFSARQFPNYSSELNVNALLLGDSALYLCASSLGTGLPNTEAFFGQGTRLTVV.

The chain is built from TRBV9 and TRBJ1-6, with no clear D. Germline V lookup: CDR1 SGDLS, CDR2 YYNGEE. The V end was cut by 3 bases, the J end by 5 bases, with 15 bases between. The CDR3 runs to 16 residues. CDR3 sequence: CASSASGHPDNSPLHF. CDR3 sequence (DNA): TGTGCCAGCAGCGCTAGCGGGCACCCTGATAATTCACCCCTCCACTTT.

This chain uses TRBV6-5 with TRBJ1-2; maybe TRBD1 (6 bases). The CDR3 has 14 amino acids. Trimming left V 5 bases short and J 7 bases short, with 17 bases between. Germline loops: CDR1 MNHEY, CDR2 SVGAGI. CDR3 sequence (DNA): TGTGCCAGCAGTCCGGGACATCTTAAAAGTGGCTACACCTTC. Translation: CASSPGHLKSGYTF.

This chain joins TRBV7-8 and TRBJ2-7; D is possibly TRBD1 (6 bases). V shed 1 base and J shed 0 bases, with 16 bases lying between them. The CDR3 spans 17 residues. From germline, CDR1 is SGHVS and CDR2 FQNEAQ. CDR3 residues: CASSLGRLGHSSYEQYF. The CDR3 nucleotides are TGTGCCAGCAGCTTAGGACGATTGGGACATTCCTCCTACGAGCAGTACTTC.

The CDR3 DNA sequence: TGTGCCAGCTCACCAAGGAGTTCCTACGAGCAGTACTTC. Translated: CASSPRSSYEQYF. This chain uses TRBV18 with TRBJ2-7; no reliable D call. The CDR3 is 13 residues long. CDR1 and CDR2 from the germline V gene are KGHSH and LQKENI. V shed 2 bases and J shed 1 base, with 6 bases lying between them.

The CDR3 sequence: CASRLGLSTDTQYF. CDR3 nucleotides: TGTGCCAGCAGACTCGGACTATCCACAGATACGCAGTATTTT. The chain couples TRBV7-3 to TRBJ2-3; weak D call: TRBD2 (6 bases). Per germline, CDR1 SGHTA and CDR2 FQGTGA. Trimming removed 6 bases from V and 2 bases from J, with 12 bases in between. This CDR3 comprises 14 residues.

The CDR3 protein is CASSPWTGGTTEAFF. The DNA of the CDR3 is TGTGCCAGCAGCCCTTGGACAGGGGGGACCACTGAAGCTTTCTTT. The rearrangement uses TRBV7-9 and TRBJ1-1; TRBD1 matches 10 bases. This CDR3 contains 15 residues. From germline, CDR1 is SEHNR and CDR2 FQNEAQ (reference sequence). V trimming: 5 bases; J trimming: 4 bases; junction bases outside the gene matches: 7.